Below are 21 T cell receptor beta chains sequenced from a single sample in a study of beta chain features in type 1 diabetes. Expressed TCRB transcripts got sequenced, as all isolated RNA was reverse transcribed. Assay used: immunoSEQ multiplex PCR; TCRdb lists only in-frame clones, some missing. The data contain a few hundred thousand clones, around 30% of them singletons. The sequencing input was naive CD4+ T cells from blood. Source of these receptors: a man younger than 30 in good health.

J is TRBJ1-5 and V is TRBV25-1; TRBD1 matches 7 bases. With 3 bases clipped from V and 3 bases from J, the junction kept 8 bases outside the gene matches. Germline CDR1 and CDR2: MGHDK and SYGVNS. CDR3 size: 16 residues. The CDR3 loop reads CASSDPDRANNQPQHF. CDR3 DNA sequence: TGTGCCAGCAGTGATCCTGACAGGGCCAACAATCAGCCCCAGCATTTT.

The gene calls are TRBV6-5 and TRBJ1-1; D perhaps matches TRBD1 (5 bases). The V gene lost 6 bases and the J gene lost 14 bases, with 13 bases spanning the gap. CDR1 is MNHEY, CDR2 SVGAGI, per germline. This CDR3 is 10 amino acids long. CDR3 region: CASRTGAAFF. The CDR3 DNA sequence: TGTGCCAGCAGAACCGGGGCCGCCTTCTTT.

This clone was detected only a few times. The CDR3 DNA reads TGCAGTGTTCGGACGCAATACGAGCAGTACTTC. It specifies CSVRTQYEQYF. This chain links TRBV20-1 with TRBJ2-7; D gene uncertain. Between the trimmed V and J ends, which lost 7 bases and 4 bases, there was a span of 11 bases. The CDR3 covers 11 residues. Germline V gene sequence: CDR1 DFQATT, CDR2 SNEGSKA (reference sequence).

This clone was recorded a few times. DNA for the CDR3: TGTGCCAGCAGTGAAGAAGGGGGAGGCTATGGCTACACCTTC. Translation gives CASSEEGGGYGYTF. The chain combines TRBV2 with TRBJ1-2; tentatively, D is TRBD1 (6 bases). Germline assignment: CDR1 SNHLY and CDR2 FYNNEI. V gave up 1 base and J gave up 4 bases, with 10 bases separating them. The CDR3 loop spans 14 amino acids.

This clone was recorded a few times. The chain has TRBV30 and TRBJ2-5, with D unclear. Per germline, CDR1 GTSNPN and CDR2 SVGIG (reference sequence). The CDR3 length is 12 residues. V shed 0 bases and J shed 5 bases, with 7 bases lying between them. The CDR3 loop is CAWSVTRETQYF. CDR3 DNA sequence: TGTGCCTGGAGTGTAACGAGGGAGACCCAGTACTTC.

This clone was seen a handful of times. The chain carries TRBV29-1 and TRBJ2-7; perhaps D is TRBD1 or TRBD2 (5 bases each). The V gene lost 7 bases and the J gene lost 5 bases, with 21 bases spanning the gap. Per the germline V gene, CDR1 is SQVTM and CDR2 is ANQGSEA. The CDR3 has 14 residues. CDR3: CSALVRGSMHEQYF. As DNA, the CDR3 is TGCAGCGCTCTTGTACGGGGCAGCATGCACGAGCAGTACTTC.

This clone was recorded a few times. V and J are TRBV29-1 and TRBJ2-4; TRBD1 might be the D (6 bases). The germline V and J ends were trimmed by 5 bases and 0 bases, with 14 bases remaining between them. Germline-derived CDR1 and CDR2 are SQVTM and ANQGSEA. The CDR3 spans 15 residues. The CDR3 loop is CSVREGGIAKNIQYF. CDR3 sequence (DNA): TGCAGCGTTCGTGAAGGGGGAATAGCCAAAAACATTCAGTACTTC.

Remarks on this clone: The same CDR3 also results from other DNA sequences found in this sample. The V and J genes are TRBV30 and TRBJ1-2; no clear D gene. The CDR3 loop spans 13 amino acids. The germline V gene encodes CDR1 GTSNPN and CDR2 SVGIG (reference sequence). Trimming cost V 3 bases and J 0 bases, with 8 bases left between them. CDR3 residues: CAWSPSANYGYTF. CDR3 coding DNA: TGTGCCTGGAGCCCATCCGCTAACTATGGCTACACCTTC.

This clone was found a few times. This CDR3 is CATSRENEQFF. In nucleotides, the CDR3 is TGTGCCACCAGCAGAGAGAATGAGCAGTTCTTC. The chain recombines TRBV15 with TRBJ2-1; no reliable D call. V was clipped by 0 bases and J by 7 bases, with 1 base between them. Germline lookup yields CDR1 LNHNV and CDR2 YYDKDF (reference sequence). The CDR3 extends over 11 amino acids.

The gene calls are TRBV25-1 and TRBJ1-2; TRBD1 matches 9 bases. V lost 6 bases to trimming and J lost 6 bases; unmatched junction nucleotides: 8. The CDR3 has 14 amino acids. The germline V gene encodes CDR1 MGHDK and CDR2 SYGVNS. CDR3 protein: CASRKPGQGDGYTF. DNA of the CDR3: TGTGCCAGCAGGAAACCGGGACAGGGTGATGGCTACACCTTC.

The chain combines TRBV10-3 with TRBJ2-5; possibly TRBD2 for D (5 bases). Between the trimmed V and J ends, which lost 10 bases and 0 bases, there was a span of 15 bases. This CDR3 is 14 amino acids long. Germline V gives CDR1 ENHRY, CDR2 SYGVKD. As DNA, the CDR3 is TGTGCCACGCGAGCGGCAAGGGACCAAGAGACCCAGTACTTC. Its translation: CATRAARDQETQYF.

This rearrangement joins TRBV4-3 to TRBJ1-2; D not resolved. Germline V gene sequence: CDR1 LGHNA, CDR2 YSLEER. Trimming pared 0 bases from V and 2 bases from J, leaving 10 bases between. The CDR3 consists of 15 residues. This CDR3 is CASSQEWGTNYGYTF. As DNA, the CDR3 is TGCGCCAGCAGCCAAGAATGGGGAACGAACTATGGCTACACCTTC.

V gene TRBV28 combines with J gene TRBJ2-7, with D tentatively TRBD1 (5 bases). The CDR3 length is 15 residues. V dropped 1 base and J dropped 0 bases, with 10 bases sitting between them. CDR1 and CDR2 from the germline V gene are MDHEN and SYDVKM. CDR3 sequence reads: CASSLYTGSSYEQYF. CDR3 DNA sequence: TGTGCCAGCAGTTTATATACAGGCAGCTCCTACGAGCAGTACTTC.

CDR3 protein: CASSKGATETQYF. In DNA form, the CDR3 reads TGCGCCAGCAGTAAGGGGGCTACGGAGACCCAGTACTTC. The chain joins TRBV5-1 to TRBJ2-5; 7 bases match TRBD1. Germline V gives CDR1 SGHRS, CDR2 YFSETQ. J was trimmed by 5 bases and V by 5 bases; bases with no gene match: 6. The CDR3 covers 13 residues.

This clone was counted a few times. The rearrangement joins TRBV25-1 to TRBJ2-7; tentatively, D is TRBD1 or TRBD2 (5 bases each). Germline V gene sequence: CDR1 MGHDK, CDR2 SYGVNS. CDR3 length equals 14 residues. Trimming shortened V by 6 bases and J by 0 bases, and 12 bases separated the two germline ends. CDR3 nucleotide sequence: TGTGCCAGCAGCGGGACCCTTGGCTCCTACGAGCAGTACTTC. Its protein is CASSGTLGSYEQYF.

This sequence joins TRBV14 and TRBJ2-7; TRBD1 agrees at 7 bases. The CDR3 runs 16 residues. Per germline, CDR1 SGHDN and CDR2 FVKESK. Trimming at V came to 3 bases and at J to 0 bases, leaving 8 bases not matched to a gene. DNA of the CDR3: TGTGCCAGCAGCCAGACGGACAGGCAGAGCTCCTACGAGCAGTACTTC. The encoded protein is CASSQTDRQSSYEQYF.

The rearrangement links TRBV9 to TRBJ2-1, with D tentatively TRBD2 (5 bases). CDR1 SGDLS and CDR2 YYNGEE come from the germline V gene. This CDR3 is built from 14 residues. Trimming pared 4 bases from V and 7 bases from J, leaving 15 bases between. In DNA form, the CDR3 reads TGTGCCAGCAGCCCCGTTACGGGGATTAATGAGCAGTTCTTC. Amino acid sequence: CASSPVTGINEQFF.

This chain joins TRBV4-1 and TRBJ2-4, with D unresolved. V shed 1 base and J shed 0 bases, with 10 bases lying between them. The CDR3 loop spans 16 amino acids. The V gene's germline CDR1 is MGHRA and CDR2 YSYEKL. CDR3 bases: TGCGCCAGCAGCCAAGGTACGGCTATAGCCAAAAACATTCAGTACTTC. The encoded protein is CASSQGTAIAKNIQYF.

The gene calls are TRBV9 and TRBJ2-7; TRBD1 aligns across 8 bases. The V and J ends lost 4 bases and 2 bases, in that order; junction bases with no gene match: 5. The CDR3 sequence is 14 residues long. Looked up from germline, CDR1 is SGDLS and CDR2 is YYNGEE. In nucleotides, the CDR3 is TGTGCCAGCAGCCCGGACAGGGACGCCTACGAGCAGTACTTC. This translates into CASSPDRDAYEQYF.

The rearrangement uses TRBV2 and TRBJ2-3; weak D call: TRBD1 (5 bases). The CDR3 has 12 residues. The V gene's germline CDR1 is SNHLY and CDR2 FYNNEI. The V gene lost 5 bases and the J gene lost 6 bases, with 9 bases spanning the gap. The CDR3 reads CASSPTADTQYF. The CDR3 region has the DNA TGTGCCAGCAGTCCGACAGCGGATACGCAGTATTTT.

V and J are TRBV5-4 and TRBJ2-7; 14 positions agree with TRBD2. J was trimmed by 3 bases and V by 4 bases; bases with no gene match: 6. The CDR3 spans 16 residues. Germline V CDR1 and CDR2: SGHNT, YYREEE (reference sequence). The CDR3 here is CASSGGLAGVNYEQYF. The CDR3 DNA follows: TGTGCCAGCAGCGGGGGACTAGCGGGAGTCAACTACGAGCAGTACTTC.